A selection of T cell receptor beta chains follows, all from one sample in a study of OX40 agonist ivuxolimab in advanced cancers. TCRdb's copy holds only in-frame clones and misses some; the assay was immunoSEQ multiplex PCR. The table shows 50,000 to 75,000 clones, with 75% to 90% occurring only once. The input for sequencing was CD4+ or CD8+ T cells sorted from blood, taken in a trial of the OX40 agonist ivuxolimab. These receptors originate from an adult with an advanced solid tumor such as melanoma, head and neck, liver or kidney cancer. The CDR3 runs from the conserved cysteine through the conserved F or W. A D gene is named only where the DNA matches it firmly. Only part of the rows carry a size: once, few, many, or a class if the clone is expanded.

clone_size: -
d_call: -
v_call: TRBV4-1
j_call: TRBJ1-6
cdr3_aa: CASSQAGRVLHF
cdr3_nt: TGCGCCAGCAGCCAAGCTGGCAGGGTGCTCCACTTT

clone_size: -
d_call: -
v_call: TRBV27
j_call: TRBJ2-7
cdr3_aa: CASSLYSVGVGEQYF
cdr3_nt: TGTGCCAGCAGTTTATATAGCGTGGGAGTGGGAGAGCAGTACTTC

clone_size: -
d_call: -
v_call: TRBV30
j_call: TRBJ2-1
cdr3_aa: CAWSVSYEQFF
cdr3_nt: TGTGCCTGGAGTGTCAGCTATGAGCAGTTCTTC

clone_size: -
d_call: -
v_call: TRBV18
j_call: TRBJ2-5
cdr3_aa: CASSSGTAQETQYF
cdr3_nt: TGTGCCAGCTCATCTGGGACTGCTCAAGAGACCCAGTACTTC

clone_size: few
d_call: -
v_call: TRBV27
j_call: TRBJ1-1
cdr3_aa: CASSLIANTEAFF
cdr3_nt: TGTGCCAGCAGTTTAATTGCAAACACTGAAGCTTTCTTT

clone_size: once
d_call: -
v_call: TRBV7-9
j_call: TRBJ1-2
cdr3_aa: CASSLTRGYTF
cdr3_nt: TGTGCCAGCAGTCTAACTCGTGGCTACACCTTC

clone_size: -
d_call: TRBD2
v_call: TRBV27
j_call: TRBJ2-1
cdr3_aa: CASSLSAGGIYNEQFF
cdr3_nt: TGTGCCAGCAGTTTATCAGCGGGGGGAATCTACAATGAGCAGTTCTTC

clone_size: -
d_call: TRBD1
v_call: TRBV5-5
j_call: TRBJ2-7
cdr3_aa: CASSPRQGYEQYF
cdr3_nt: TGTGCCAGCAGCCCCAGACAGGGCTACGAGCAGTACTTC

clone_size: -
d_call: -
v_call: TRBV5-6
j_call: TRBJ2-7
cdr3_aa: CASKDSLGAYEQYF
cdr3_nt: TGTGCCAGCAAAGACTCGCTAGGGGCCTACGAGCAGTACTTC

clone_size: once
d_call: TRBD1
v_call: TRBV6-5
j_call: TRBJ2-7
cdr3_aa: CASSSGQGIYEQYF
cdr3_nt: TGTGCCAGCAGTTCAGGACAGGGGATCTACGAGCAGTACTTC

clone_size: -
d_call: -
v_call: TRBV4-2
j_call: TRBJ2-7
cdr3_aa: CASSQDRGNEQYF
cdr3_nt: TGTGCCAGCAGCCAAGACCGGGGTAACGAGCAGTACTTC

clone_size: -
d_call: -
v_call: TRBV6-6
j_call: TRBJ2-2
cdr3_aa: CASSNTGELFF
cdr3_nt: TGTGCCAGCAGTAACACCGGGGAGCTGTTTTTT

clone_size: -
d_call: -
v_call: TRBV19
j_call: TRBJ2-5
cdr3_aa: CASSLLGGQQETQYF
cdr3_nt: TGTGCCAGTAGTTTACTGGGGGGCCAACAAGAGACCCAGTACTTC

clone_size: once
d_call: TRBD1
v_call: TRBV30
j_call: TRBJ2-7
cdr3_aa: CAWENRGEQYF
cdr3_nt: TGTGCCTGGGAGAACAGGGGCGAGCAGTACTTC

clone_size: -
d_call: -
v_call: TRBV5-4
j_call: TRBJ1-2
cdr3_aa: CASSLAGGPYGYTF
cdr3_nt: TGTGCCAGCAGCTTAGCCGGAGGACCCTATGGCTACACCTTC

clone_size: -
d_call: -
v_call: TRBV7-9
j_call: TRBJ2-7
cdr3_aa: CASSRGGLSYEQYF
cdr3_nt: TGTGCCAGCAGCCGCGGCGGGCTCTCCTACGAGCAGTACTTC

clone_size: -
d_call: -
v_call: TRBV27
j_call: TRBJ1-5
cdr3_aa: CASSSGYSNQPQHF
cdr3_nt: TGTGCCAGCAGTTCAGGTTATAGCAATCAGCCCCAGCATTTT

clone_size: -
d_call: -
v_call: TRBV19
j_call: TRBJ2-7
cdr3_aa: CASTHGGGFPYEQYF
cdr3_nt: TGTGCCAGCACCCACGGCGGCGGGTTCCCCTACGAGCAGTACTTC